These 28 T cell receptor beta chains were all obtained from the same sample, sequenced in a study of shared clonotypes between healthy human individuals. Using immunoSEQ multiplex PCR, the repertoire was profiled, and TCRdb retains in-frame clones only, with some absent. The sample has 450,000 to 500,000 clones, 70% to 80% seen once. The material sequenced was PBMCs. Every receptor here comes from a woman aged 40 to 49 in good health. Some clones in this sample may be carry-over from other donors' samples.

The chain joins TRBV4-1 to TRBJ2-1; the match to TRBD2 covers 11 bases. V gave up 2 bases and J gave up 9 bases; unmatched junction bases: 18. This CDR3 has 19 amino acids. Germline CDR1 MGHRA, CDR2 YSYEKL. The CDR3 here is CASSQFREFRLAGGGEQFF. CDR3 nucleotide sequence: TGCGCCAGCAGCCAATTTCGTGAGTTCCGTCTAGCGGGAGGAGGTGAGCAGTTCTTC.

The genes are TRBV28 and TRBJ2-7; unclear D gene. V lost 4 bases to trimming and J lost 5 bases, with 15 bases between them. This CDR3 is built from 14 residues. Germline assignment: CDR1 MDHEN and CDR2 SYDVKM. CDR3 in amino acids: CASSSPGKSNEQYF. As DNA, the CDR3 is TGTGCCAGCAGTTCCCCTGGCAAGTCTAACGAGCAGTACTTC.

As DNA, the CDR3 is TGTGCCAGCAGCCTACCCCGGACGGTCTCCTACGAGCAGTACTTC. Amino acids: CASSLPRTVSYEQYF. V usage is TRBV28 and J usage is TRBJ2-7; D ambiguous. The V and J ends lost 6 bases and 0 bases respectively, with 15 bases between them. Germline V CDR1 and CDR2: MDHEN, SYDVKM. The CDR3 loop spans 15 amino acids.

J is TRBJ1-1 and V is TRBV7-8; D is unresolved. The CDR3 runs 14 residues. Trimming removed 5 bases from V and 0 bases from J, with 10 bases in between. Germline V gene data show CDR1 as SGHVS and CDR2 as FQNEAQ. CDR3 coding DNA: TGTGCCAGCAGCCCAGAATGGGTGAACACTGAAGCTTTCTTT. Translation gives CASSPEWVNTEAFF.

Of note for this clone: This specimen includes other DNA sequences encoding the same CDR3. The chain carries TRBV18 and TRBJ2-5; D possibly corresponds to TRBD2 (5 bases). Trimming shortened V by 3 bases and J by 2 bases, and 7 bases separated the two germline ends. The CDR3 extends over 13 amino acids. Germline V lookup: CDR1 KGHSH, CDR2 LQKENI. CDR3 in DNA: TGTGCCAGCTCACCCTCGGGGCAAGAGACCCAGTACTTC. Amino acid sequence: CASSPSGQETQYF.

This clone came up once. This CDR3 is also generated by other DNA sequences in the sample. The rearrangement uses TRBV18 and TRBJ2-5; D remains ambiguous. CDR1 is KGHSH and CDR2 is LQKENI in the germline V gene. The CDR3 is made up of 13 amino acids. V lost 2 bases, J lost 3 bases, and 7 bases lay in between. The CDR3 region is CASSPSGKETQYF. The CDR3, as DNA: TGTGCCAGCTCACCATCTGGGAAAGAGACCCAGTACTTC.

The chain couples TRBV7-2 to TRBJ2-5; no clear D gene. The V end was cut by 5 bases, the J end by 1 base, with 5 bases between. The CDR3 spans 12 residues. Germline values: CDR1 SGHTA, CDR2 FQGNSA. In DNA form, the CDR3 reads TGTGCCAGCAGCCGAAGCCAAGAGACCCAGTACTTC. Translating gives CASSRSQETQYF.

This chain connects TRBV30 to TRBJ2-7, with 7 nucleotides matching TRBD1. The CDR3 consists of 12 residues. Looked up from germline, CDR1 is GTSNPN and CDR2 is SVGIG (reference sequence). J lost 3 bases, V lost 8 bases, and 7 bases had no gene match. The CDR3 DNA sequence: TGTGCCGGCACAGGGGCCCTCTACGAGCAGTACTTC. Translation: CAGTGALYEQYF.

This rearrangement joins TRBV9 to TRBJ2-4; D gene unclear. V lost 2 bases to trimming and J lost 9 bases, with 12 bases between them. This CDR3 is built from 13 residues. Germline loops: CDR1 SGDLS, CDR2 YYNGEE. CDR3 sequence reads: CASSVATTSIQYF. DNA for the CDR3: TGTGCCAGCAGCGTGGCGACAACAAGCATTCAGTACTTC. The full variable domain, with the rest looked up from reference TRBV9 and TRBJ2-4, is DSGVTQTPKHLITATGQRVTLRCSPRSGDLSVYWYQQSLDQGLQFLIQYYNGEERAKGNILERFSAQQFPDLHSELNLSSLELGDSALYFCASSVATTSIQYFGAGTRLSVL.

This sequence joins TRBV5-1 and TRBJ1-1; 8 bases match TRBD1. The germline V gene encodes CDR1 SGHRS and CDR2 YFSETQ. The CDR3 totals 15 residues. The ends lost 4 bases at V and 3 bases at J; junction bases unmatched: 8. This CDR3 reads CASSTRQGRDTEAFF. CDR3 sequence (DNA): TGCGCCAGCAGCACACGACAGGGGCGGGACACTGAAGCTTTCTTT.

Concerning this clone: This sequence may be a read error, since a much larger clone differs from it by one base. The chain recombines TRBV4-3 with TRBJ2-1, with 9 positions matching TRBD2. This CDR3 has 15 amino acids. Germline V gene sequence: CDR1 LGHNA, CDR2 YSLEER. V dropped 4 bases and J dropped 5; count of bases not matched to a gene: 6. The CDR3 DNA sequence: TGCGCCAGCAGCCTCGGGACTAGCTGCCACAATGAGCAGTTCTTC. This encodes CASSLGTSCHNEQFF.

J is TRBJ2-1 and V is TRBV2; the D gene is possibly TRBD2 (8 bases). Germline V gene lookup returns CDR1 SNHLY and CDR2 FYNNEI. The CDR3 is made up of 14 amino acids. The V and J ends lost 7 bases and 1 base respectively, with 11 bases between them. CDR3 loop: CASIAGQSYNEQFF. For the CDR3, the DNA is TGTGCCAGCATAGCGGGACAGTCCTACAATGAGCAGTTCTTC.

V is TRBV30 and J is TRBJ1-5; D is ambiguous. V lost 2 bases and J 0 bases, leaving 8 bases between the germline ends. The CDR3 contains 14 residues. CDR1 and CDR2 (germline): GTSNPN, SVGIG (reference sequence). CDR3 DNA: TGTGCCTGGAGTTGGGATGATAGCAATCAGCCCCAGCATTTT. Protein: CAWSWDDSNQPQHF.

The V call is TRBV29-1, the J call TRBJ2-5; no definite D call. The end of the DNA is better explained by TRBJ2-7, so the J call may be wrong. This CDR3 comprises 12 residues. From germline, CDR1 is SQVTM and CDR2 ANQGSEA. This CDR3 reads CSVETVVDEQYF. The CDR3 DNA sequence: TGCAGCGTTGAAACCGTTGTGGACGAGCAGTACTTC.

Worth noting for this clone: One base separates it from a far larger clone, so it is likely a read error. The chain is built from TRBV4-1 and TRBJ2-1; 10 bases line up with TRBD2. Per germline, CDR1 MGHRA and CDR2 YSYEKL. This CDR3 comprises 16 residues. V gave up 1 base and J gave up 0 bases; unmatched junction bases: 0. CDR3 nucleotides: TGCGCCAGCAGCCAAGGGACTAGCGGCTCCTACAATGAGCAGTTCTTC. This gives the protein CASSQGTSGSYNEQFF.

With respect to this clone: The likely explanation is a read error, given a far larger clone one base away. The same CDR3 is also encoded by other DNA sequences in this sample. The chain combines TRBV4-3 with TRBJ2-3; TRBD2 matches 8 bases. CDR1 is LGHNA and CDR2 is YSLEER in the germline V gene. This CDR3 is 14 amino acids long. CDR3 nucleotides: TGCGCCAGCAGCCAGGGACTAGAGGCAGATACGCAGTACTTT. Translation: CASSQGLEADTQYF.

J is TRBJ1-5 and V is TRBV7-2; D not certain. Germline-derived CDR1 and CDR2 are SGHTA and FQGNSA. This CDR3 spans 14 amino acids. V was pared by 5 bases and J by 0 bases, with 8 bases between. The CDR3 reads CASSLDPSNQPQHF. Here the CDR3 DNA reads TGTGCCAGCAGCCTGGACCCTAGCAATCAGCCCCAGCATTTT.

Remarks on this clone: Since a far larger clone is one base different, this is likely a read error. The rearrangement uses TRBV6-6 and TRBJ1-1; D gene uncertain. The CDR3 is 16 amino acids. Looked up from germline, CDR1 is MNHNY and CDR2 is SVGAGI (reference sequence). The ends were cut back, 0 bases at V and 4 bases at J, with 15 bases in the middle. The CDR3 sequence is CASSYSGGGPSTEAFF. CDR3 nucleotides: TGTGCCAGCAGTTACTCGGGCGGAGGACCGAGCACTGAAGCTTTCTTT.

This clone was recorded many times. The chain combines TRBV4-3 with TRBJ2-1; D not resolved. Looked up from germline, CDR1 is LGHNA and CDR2 is YSLEER. The length of the CDR3 is 18 residues. With 0 bases removed from V and 6 bases from J, the gap between germline ends came to 21 bases. CDR3 DNA: TGCGCCAGCAGCCAAGATATCGGTAAACTTCCCAAACTCAATGAGCAGTTCTTC. Protein: CASSQDIGKLPKLNEQFF.

The rearrangement joins TRBV10-3 to TRBJ1-2; 10 bases align to TRBD1. CDR1 is ENHRY, CDR2 SYGVKD, per germline. This CDR3 spans 14 amino acids. The junction had 8 bases not matched to a gene; V was cut back by 6 bases and J by 7 bases. The CDR3 nucleotides are TGTGCCATCAGCTCCGGGACAGGGGATTCTGGCTACACCTTC. Protein: CAISSGTGDSGYTF.

This clone was seen just once. For the CDR3, the DNA is TGTGCCATCAGGGAGGACAGGGGAGCCTATGGCTACACCTTC. Protein product: CAIREDRGAYGYTF. The rearrangement uses TRBV10-3 and TRBJ1-2; 9 nucleotides match TRBD1. With V trimmed by 6 bases and J by 4 bases, 6 bases remained unmatched. This CDR3 is 14 amino acids long. Germline V CDR1 and CDR2: ENHRY, SYGVKD.

This chain uses TRBV10-3 with TRBJ2-2; D gene uncertain. With 6 bases removed from V and 4 bases from J, the gap between germline ends came to 9 bases. This CDR3 contains 13 residues. CDR1 is ENHRY, CDR2 SYGVKD, per germline. The CDR3 DNA follows: TGTGCCATCAGATTCTCGGGCACCGGGGAGCTGTTTTTT. Its protein product is CAIRFSGTGELFF.

The chain is built from TRBV5-5 and TRBJ2-2, with 8 bases lining up with TRBD2. Germline CDR1 and CDR2: SGHKS and YYEKEE (reference sequence). The CDR3 length is 13 residues. Germline trimming cut 5 bases from V and 7 bases from J; bases unmatched to any gene: 4. The CDR3 spells CASSQTSVGELFF. The CDR3 DNA reads TGTGCCAGCAGTCAGACTAGCGTCGGGGAGCTGTTTTTT.

The chain joins TRBV28 to TRBJ2-1; D possibly corresponds to TRBD2 (6 bases). V lost 2 bases to trimming and J lost 4 bases, with 12 bases between them. Germline values: CDR1 MDHEN, CDR2 SYDVKM. CDR3 length equals 15 residues. The CDR3 spells CASSLGGTLYNEQFF. The CDR3, as DNA: TGTGCCAGCAGTTTAGGGGGGACGCTATACAATGAGCAGTTCTTC.

This clone appeared once. The CDR3 nucleotides read TGTGCCAGCAGTGAAGTAGACAGGGAGGGTTATGGCTACACCTTC. Protein product: CASSEVDREGYGYTF. V usage is TRBV25-1 and J usage is TRBJ1-2, with 7 bases that match TRBD1. The V segment lost 2 bases and the J segment 5 bases; nucleotides outside the gene matches: 8. This CDR3 comprises 15 residues. Germline V lookup: CDR1 MGHDK, CDR2 SYGVNS.

A note on this clone: A single base is all that separates this from a far larger clone, so a read error is likely. This rearrangement joins TRBV29-1 to TRBJ2-3; 7 bases align to TRBD1. The DNA end is a closer match to TRBJ1-5, so the J assignment may be wrong. The length of the CDR3 is 14 residues. The V gene's germline CDR1 is SQVTM and CDR2 ANQGSEA. CDR3 protein: CSVAQGGNTDTQHF. The CDR3 DNA sequence: TGCAGCGTTGCTCAGGGGGGGAACACAGATACGCAGCATTTT.

The CDR3 bases are TGTGCCACCAGCAGAGGGACTAGCGGGGGCACAGATACGCAGTATTTT. This codes for CATSRGTSGGTDTQYF. V and J are TRBV15 and TRBJ2-3, with 12 positions matching TRBD2. The germline V gene has CDR1 LNHNV and CDR2 YYDKDF (reference sequence). Trimming took 1 base from V and 1 from J; bases not matched to a gene: 0. The CDR3 has 16 residues.

In this sample, this clone turned up a few times. The CDR3 nucleotides read TGTGCCAGCAGCTTGCCCGCCTCCTACGAGCAGTACTTC. It specifies CASSLPASYEQYF. This rearrangement joins TRBV7-2 to TRBJ2-7; D call uncertain. This CDR3 region has 13 residues. Trimming took off 3 bases at V and 0 bases at J, with 6 bases between the two ends. CDR1 SGHTA and CDR2 FQGNSA come from the germline V gene.